This T cell receptor (beta chain) appears in the sequencing data of a study of T cells after yellow fever vaccination. Whole-study findings and limits: By day 5 rather than day 15, the secondary response had peaked, though it was weaker. Abundant contaminating clonotypes from the bulk population could appear in FACS-sorted repertoires.

The sample holds many counts of this clonotype. Its antigen is unknown. V shed 0 bases and J shed 4 bases, with 10 bases lying between them. Germline V gene lookup returns CDR1 LGHNA and CDR2 YSLEER. This CDR3 is 14 amino acids long. Conversion of TCR transcripts into cDNA relied on 5'RACE template switching, which added a universal primer site and UMIs. Via MiXCR, TCRdb re-called the 5' RACE reads, giving one row per CDR3 protein. The repertoire holds about 30,000 distinct CDR3 sequences, with 3.5% to 5% as singletons. This sequence originates from a man aged 25 to 45 who received the YFV17D yellow fever vaccine. The sample in question was CD8+ T cells sorted from PBMCs, obtained 5 days after the yellow fever booster vaccination. The chain combines TRBV4-3 with TRBJ2-7, with TRBD1 as a possible D gene (6 bases). CDR3 sequence: CASSQEGRGYEQYF. The CDR3 DNA reads as TGCGCCAGCAGCCAAGAGGGCAGGGGATACGAGCAGTACTTC.